A single count supports the clone carrying this T cell receptor beta chain. Its cognate antigen is unknown. V was shortened by 0 bases and J by 10 bases, with 16 bases between the two germline ends. This CDR3 contains 15 residues. CDR1 is MNHEY, CDR2 SVGEGT, per germline. TCRdb itself ran the reads through MiXCR, one entry per CDR3 protein. The data hold approximately 590,000 distinct CDR3 sequences, with approximately 40% observed a single time. This record comes from a study of T cell repertoires in cytomegalovirus infection. Points from the study as a whole: Dominating the ex vivo response were TCR beta clonotypes that were CMV-specific and HLA-C-restricted.

The receptor comes from a human donor in good health (CMV status not recorded). Some clones in this sample may be carry-over from other donors' samples. The V and J genes are TRBV6-2 or TRBV6-3 and TRBJ2-1; D tentatively fits TRBD1 or TRBD2 (5 bases each). The input for sequencing was cultured PBMCs, taken from culture after CMV antigen stimulation. CDR3 in amino acids: CASSYSLRDPMEQFF. In DNA, the CDR3 is TGTGCCAGCAGTTACTCCCTCCGGGACCCCATGGAGCAGTTCTTC.